Following are 32 T cell receptor beta chains from one sample sequenced in a study of T cells in Graves' hyperthyroidism and ophthalmopathy. From RNA transcripts, TCR beta CDR3 regions were amplified. TCR CDR3 underwent first-round RT-PCR with the HTBI primer set. TCRdb independently ran MiXCR on the multiplex PCR reads; one entry per CDR3 protein. The sample lists 370,000 or so distinct CDR3 sequences, 20% to 30% occurring once. The sequenced sample consisted of blood. The origin of the receptors is a man aged 50 to 59 with Graves' hyperthyroidism.

This clonotype showed up just a few times. The rearrangement uses TRBV12-3 or TRBV12-4 and TRBJ2-1; the D is unclear. V lost 3 bases, J lost 2 bases, and 5 bases lay in between. This CDR3 contains 13 residues. CDR3: CASSFTAYNEQFF. The CDR3 nucleotides read TGTGCCAGCAGTTTTACAGCCTACAATGAGCAGTTCTTC.

CDR3 sequence (DNA): TGTGCCAGCAGTGACCCTCTAGGGCAAGAGACCCAGTACTTC. Its protein product is CASSDPLGQETQYF. The chain joins TRBV6-1 to TRBJ2-5; no definite D call. This CDR3 is 14 amino acids long. V shed 3 bases and J shed 2 bases, with 10 bases lying between them. From germline, CDR1 is MNHNS and CDR2 SASEGT.

This clonotype has a handful of counts. The chain links TRBV2 to TRBJ2-1; D is tentatively TRBD1 or TRBD2 (5 bases each). The length of the CDR3 is 16 residues. Germline V CDR1 and CDR2: SNHLY, FYNNEI. Trimming left V 7 bases short and J 6 bases short, with 22 bases between. CDR3 in amino acids: CASNIPRGGSVNEQFF. The CDR3 region has the DNA TGTGCCAGCAATATTCCGAGGGGCGGTAGTGTCAATGAGCAGTTCTTC. The full variable domain, completed using reference TRBV2 and TRBJ2-1, is EPEVTQTPSHQVTQMGQEVILRCVPISNHLYFYWYRQILGQKVEFLVSFYNNEISEKSEIFDDQFSVERPDGSNFTLKIRSTKLEDSAMYFCASNIPRGGSVNEQFFGPGTRLTVL.

This clonotype was seen only a few times. The V and J genes are TRBV11-3 and TRBJ2-5; 14 bases align to TRBD2. Losses at the gene ends were 3 bases for V and 5 bases for J; bases not matched to a gene: 8. Germline loops: CDR1 SGHNT, CDR2 YENEEA. This CDR3 is built from 17 residues. CDR3 protein: CASSFAGTSGSVETQYF. The CDR3 nucleotides are TGTGCCAGCAGCTTCGCCGGGACTAGCGGGAGTGTCGAGACCCAGTACTTC.

This clonotype was observed at least ten times. The chain recombines TRBV7-2 with TRBJ2-3; 11 nucleotides line up with TRBD2. This CDR3 comprises 17 residues. V was pared by 5 bases and J by 5 bases, with 12 bases of the junction left unmatched. Per the germline V gene, CDR1 is SGHTA and CDR2 is FQGNSA. CDR3: CASSLTPLAGGGDTQYF. The CDR3 nucleotides read TGTGCCAGCAGCCTCACCCCCCTAGCGGGAGGTGGAGATACGCAGTATTTT.

The chain recombines TRBV11-2 with TRBJ2-3; 8 nucleotides agree with TRBD2. With V trimmed by 3 bases and J by 6 bases, 11 bases remained unmatched. Germline assignment: CDR1 SGHAT and CDR2 FQNNGV. This CDR3 is 16 amino acids long. In nucleotides, the CDR3 is TGTGCCAGCAGCTTTTTTAGCGGGATACCCACCGATACGCAGTATTTT. It translates to CASSFFSGIPTDTQYF.

Remarks on this clonotype: One end of the junction does not line up with germline, which may come from a read error. This chain links TRBV5-1 with TRBJ1-1, with D hard to call. Germline V gene data show CDR1 as SGHRS and CDR2 as YFSETQ. This CDR3 comprises 15 residues. Here the CDR3 reads CASTLEGALNTEAFF. CDR3 DNA sequence: TGTGCCAGCACCTTAGAGGGAGCCTTGAACACTGAAGCTTTCTTT.

The chain is built from TRBV13 and TRBJ2-7; D possibly corresponds to TRBD2 (6 bases). Per germline, CDR1 PRHDT and CDR2 FYEKMQ (reference sequence). Between the trimmed V and J ends, which lost 5 bases and 2 bases, there was a span of 13 bases. CDR3 length: 14 residues. The CDR3 sequence is CASSARDLAYEQYF. For the CDR3, the DNA is TGTGCCAGCAGCGCCCGGGACTTAGCCTACGAGCAGTACTTC.

The chain combines TRBV7-2 with TRBJ2-3; the match to TRBD2 covers 7 bases. V gave up 7 bases and J gave up 7 bases; unmatched junction bases: 11. The CDR3 is made up of 14 amino acids. Per the germline V gene, CDR1 is SGHTA and CDR2 is FQGNSA. The CDR3 nucleotides are TGTGCCAGCACCCCCAGGACTAGTAGATATACGCAGTATTTT. Protein: CASTPRTSRYTQYF.

This clonotype was observed at least ten times. The genes are TRBV11-2 and TRBJ1-5; D possibly corresponds to TRBD1 (5 bases). V was cut by 0 bases and J by 7 bases, with 7 bases left in between. Germline V gene data show CDR1 as SGHAT and CDR2 as FQNNGV. The CDR3 runs to 13 residues. The CDR3 protein is CASSLDRAQPQHF. The CDR3 region has the DNA TGTGCCAGCAGCTTAGACAGGGCCCAGCCCCAGCATTTT. Based on the CDR3 plus reference TRBV11-2 and TRBJ1-5, the full variable domain is EAGVAQSPRYKIIEKRQSVAFWCNPISGHATLYWYQQILGQGPKLLIQFQNNGVVDDSQLPKDRFSAERLKGVDSTLKIQPAKLEDSAVYLCASSLDRAQPQHFGDGTRLSIL.

The chain employs TRBV27 and TRBJ1-6; D might be TRBD1 (5 bases). Germline loops: CDR1 MNHEY, CDR2 SMNVEV (reference sequence). The CDR3 runs 15 residues. The V end lost 5 bases, the J end lost 5 bases, and 13 bases lay between the germline ends. This CDR3 reads CASSPGTPDNSPLHF. CDR3 nucleotides: TGTGCCAGCAGTCCCGGGACGCCTGATAATTCACCCCTCCACTTT.

The chain uses TRBV24-1 and TRBJ2-3; TRBD2 matches 8 bases. CDR1 is KGHDR, CDR2 SFDVKD, per germline. The CDR3 contains 13 residues. The ends lost 5 bases at V and 5 bases at J; junction bases unmatched: 2. In DNA, the CDR3 is TGTGCCACCAGTGTTCTAGCGGGAGATACGCAGTATTTT. Protein: CATSVLAGDTQYF.

This clonotype was seen only a few times. The chain employs TRBV20-1 and TRBJ2-5, with a tentative D call TRBD2 (5 bases). Between the trimmed V and J ends, which lost 6 bases and 1 base, there was a span of 15 bases. This CDR3 spans 14 amino acids. Per germline, CDR1 DFQATT and CDR2 SNEGSKA (reference sequence). The CDR3 reads CSATLPGFQETQYF. In DNA form, the CDR3 reads TGCAGTGCCACCCTCCCGGGATTCCAAGAGACCCAGTACTTC.

This clonotype was recorded many times. The V gene is TRBV11-2, the J gene TRBJ2-5; D remains unclear. In germline, CDR1 is SGHAT, CDR2 FQNNGV. This CDR3 has 12 residues. Trimming left V 5 bases short and J 5 bases short, with 9 bases between. CDR3 DNA sequence: TGTGCCAGCAGCCTCACGACGGAGACCCAGTACTTC. Its protein is CASSLTTETQYF.

This sequence joins TRBV20-1 and TRBJ2-3, with 9 positions matching TRBD2. The CDR3 is made up of 15 amino acids. V trimming: 3 bases; J trimming: 3 bases; junction bases outside the gene matches: 7. The germline V gene has CDR1 DFQATT and CDR2 SNEGSKA (reference sequence). This CDR3 is CSARSPLAGTDTQYF. CDR3 nucleotides: TGCAGTGCTAGGTCCCCGCTAGCGGGAACAGATACGCAGTATTTT.

This clonotype was seen a handful of times. The chain employs TRBV20-1 and TRBJ2-3; D uncertain. From germline, CDR1 is DFQATT and CDR2 SNEGSKA (reference sequence). There are 15 residues in the CDR3. Trimming took off 5 bases at V and 0 bases at J, with 15 bases between the two ends. The DNA of the CDR3 is TGCAGTGCTGACGCGACGTCTCACAGCACAGATACGCAGTATTTT. Translating gives CSADATSHSTDTQYF.

This clonotype has a handful of counts. The chain is built from TRBV20-1 and TRBJ2-7; perhaps TRBD2 as D (5 bases). The CDR3 is 14 residues long. Per the germline V gene, CDR1 is DFQATT and CDR2 is SNEGSKA (reference sequence). V was pared by 2 bases and J by 1 base, with 12 bases between. CDR3 nucleotides: TGCAGTGCTAGATCGAGCGGTGAGTCCTACGAGCAGTACTTC. Protein product: CSARSSGESYEQYF.

This clonotype was observed a handful of times. This chain connects TRBV27 to TRBJ2-3; D unresolved. The CDR3 is made up of 13 amino acids. Per germline, CDR1 MNHEY and CDR2 SMNVEV (reference sequence). The V end was cut by 0 bases, the J end by 4 bases, with 5 bases between. CDR3 residues: CASSLSLADTQYF. CDR3 in DNA: TGTGCCAGCAGTTTATCCCTTGCAGATACGCAGTATTTT.

This clonotype turned up a few times. The chain has TRBV18 and TRBJ2-7; no definite D call. CDR1 KGHSH and CDR2 LQKENI come from the germline V gene. This CDR3 has 11 residues. Trimming removed 3 bases from V and 5 bases from J, with 5 bases in between. The CDR3 loop reads CASSPNHEQYF. CDR3 DNA sequence: TGTGCCAGCTCACCCAACCACGAGCAGTACTTC.

The chain is built from TRBV29-1 and TRBJ2-2; D may be TRBD2 (5 bases). This CDR3 contains 13 residues. Germline CDR1 is SQVTM and CDR2 is ANQGSEA. The germline V and J ends were trimmed by 3 bases and 6 bases, with 11 bases remaining between them. Here the CDR3 reads CSVEWFGAGELFF. The CDR3 DNA reads as TGCAGCGTTGAGTGGTTCGGGGCCGGGGAGCTGTTTTTT.

This chain uses TRBV6-1 with TRBJ1-1, with D unclear. The ends were cut back, 7 bases at V and 1 base at J, with 13 bases in the middle. This CDR3 has 14 amino acids. The V gene's germline CDR1 is MNHNS and CDR2 SASEGT. The CDR3 DNA follows: TGTGCCAGCACGATCGAAGGGAAGAACACTGAAGCTTTCTTT. Encoded protein: CASTIEGKNTEAFF.

Only a few counts were recorded for this clonotype. The gene calls are TRBV30 and TRBJ2-5; no definite D call. The CDR3 length is 13 residues. Germline V gives CDR1 GTSNPN, CDR2 SVGIG (reference sequence). The CDR3 nucleotides read TGTGCATCGGGCCGTCCTTACCAAGAGACCCAGTACTTC. Residues: CASGRPYQETQYF.

Ten or more counts support this clonotype. The V gene is TRBV27, the J gene TRBJ2-7, with 10 bases lining up with TRBD2. J was trimmed by 5 bases and V by 5 bases; bases with no gene match: 6. From germline, CDR1 is MNHEY and CDR2 SMNVEV (reference sequence). This CDR3 has 14 amino acids. CDR3 residues: CASSAGTSVNEQYF. The CDR3 DNA is TGTGCCAGCAGTGCAGGGACTAGCGTAAACGAGCAGTACTTC.

At least ten counts were recorded for this clonotype. The CDR3 sequence is CASSYQVSTEAFF. CDR3 in DNA: TGTGCCAGCAGTTACCAGGTGAGCACTGAAGCTTTCTTT. The rearrangement joins TRBV6-2 or TRBV6-3 to TRBJ1-1; D uncertain. Trimming left V 2 bases short and J 4 bases short, with 8 bases between. Germline V gene data show CDR1 as MNHEY and CDR2 as SVGEGT. This CDR3 region has 13 residues.

V is TRBV7-3 and J is TRBJ2-3, with 10 nucleotides matching TRBD2. Germline V gene lookup returns CDR1 SGHTA and CDR2 FQGTGA. The CDR3 loop spans 16 amino acids. Trimming at V came to 0 bases and at J to 6 bases, leaving 6 bases not matched to a gene. CDR3 DNA: TGTGCCAGCAGCTTAACGTTTACTAGCGGGGCCGATACGCAGTATTTT. Its protein is CASSLTFTSGADTQYF.

This clonotype showed up just a few times. The CDR3 here is CASSRQGGFYEQYF. The CDR3 nucleotides read TGTGCCAGCAGCAGACAGGGGGGTTTCTACGAGCAGTACTTC. The rearrangement links TRBV3-1 to TRBJ2-7; 9 bases line up with TRBD1. CDR1 is LGHDT, CDR2 YNNKEL, per germline (reference sequence). Trimming cost V 5 bases and J 3 bases; bases outside gene matches: 5. The CDR3 is made up of 14 amino acids.

This clonotype was seen a few times. The gene calls are TRBV18 and TRBJ1-2, with 11 nucleotides matching TRBD1. Trimming removed 3 bases from V and 3 bases from J; junction bases left unmatched: 3. Germline assignment: CDR1 KGHSH and CDR2 LQKENI. The CDR3 contains 15 residues. CDR3 sequence reads: CASSPAGQGDYGYTF. CDR3 nucleotide sequence: TGTGCCAGCTCACCCGCGGGACAGGGGGACTATGGCTACACCTTC.

This clonotype was counted between two and nine times. V is TRBV12-5 and J is TRBJ1-2; D unclear. The V end was cut by 3 bases, the J end by 4 bases, with 6 bases between. The CDR3 is made up of 12 amino acids. Per germline, CDR1 LGHNT and CDR2 FRNRAP. The CDR3 reads CASGLAPYGYTF. DNA for the CDR3: TGTGCTAGTGGTTTAGCCCCCTATGGCTACACCTTC.

On this clonotype: One junction end does not reproduce the germline sequence, and a read error may be involved. The rearrangement links TRBV6-1 to TRBJ2-1, with TRBD1 matching 9 bases. Germline V gene lookup returns CDR1 MNHNS and CDR2 SASEGT. This CDR3 spans 13 amino acids. CDR3 in amino acids: CASSEVRGDRAIF. CDR3 nucleotide sequence: TGTGCCAGCAGTGAAGTTAGGGGGGACAGGGCGATCTTC.

As to this clonotype: A read error may be the cause here, since a much bigger clone is one base away. J is TRBJ2-1 and V is TRBV29-1; D uncertain. Per germline, CDR1 SQVTM and CDR2 ANQGSEA. This CDR3 comprises 16 residues. CDR3 region: CSVEAARSGPYSEQFF. The CDR3 DNA reads as TGCAGCGTTGAAGCGGCGCGGTCCGGGCCATACAGTGAGCAGTTCTTC.

This clonotype was seen more than once but under ten times. The genes are TRBV5-1 and TRBJ2-1; a possible D gene is TRBD1 (5 bases). The CDR3 is 14 residues long. The V and J ends lost 4 bases and 4 bases respectively, with 12 bases between them. Germline CDR1 SGHRS, CDR2 YFSETQ. The CDR3 spells CASSTDSIYNEQFF. CDR3 in DNA: TGCGCCAGCAGCACCGACAGTATATACAATGAGCAGTTCTTC.

Ten or more counts support this clonotype. The chain has TRBV7-9 and TRBJ2-1, with 14 bases identical to TRBD2. The junction had 9 bases not matched to a gene; V was cut back by 5 bases and J by 6 bases. CDR3 length: 17 residues. The V gene's germline CDR1 is SEHNR and CDR2 FQNEAQ (reference sequence). The CDR3 bases are TGTGCCAGCAGCCCCAGACTAGCGGGAGGGATAGGCAATGAGCAGTTCTTC. It translates to CASSPRLAGGIGNEQFF.